These 19 T cell receptor beta chains were all obtained from the same sample, sequenced in a study of OX40 agonist ivuxolimab in advanced cancers. Profiled with immunoSEQ multiplex PCR; TCRdb holds only in-frame clones, not every one. The table has about 17,000 clones, over 65% seen once; the top ten hold about a quarter. The source material was CD4+ or CD8+ T cells sorted from blood, sampled in a trial of the OX40 agonist ivuxolimab. These receptors came from an adult with an advanced solid tumor such as melanoma, head and neck, liver or kidney cancer.

The J gene is TRBJ2-7, the V gene TRBV28; the D is unclear. This CDR3 has 13 amino acids. With 3 bases removed from V and 3 bases from J, the gap between germline ends came to 9 bases. CDR1 is MDHEN, CDR2 SYDVKM, per germline. The CDR3 bases are TGTGCCAGCAGTTTTGGGATCGGCTACGAGCAGTACTTC. Its translation is CASSFGIGYEQYF. The variable domain in full, completed from reference TRBV28 and TRBJ2-7, reads DVKVTQSSRYLVKRTGEKVFLECVQDMDHENMFWYRQDPGLGLRLIYFSYDVKMKEKGDIPEGYSVSREKKERFSLILESASTNQTSMYLCASSFGIGYEQYFGPGTRLTVT.

V and J are TRBV19 and TRBJ2-7; D possibly corresponds to TRBD1 (5 bases). Per germline, CDR1 LNHDA and CDR2 SQIVND (reference sequence). Trimming stripped 5 bases from V and 2 bases from J, with 16 bases between. This CDR3 is 15 amino acids long. The CDR3 is CASSPYQLRAYEQYF. CDR3 bases: TGTGCCAGTAGTCCTTATCAACTCAGGGCCTACGAGCAGTACTTC.

The gene calls are TRBV28 and TRBJ2-7; 8 nucleotides line up with TRBD2. This CDR3 region has 18 residues. Trimming took 6 bases from V and 3 from J; bases not matched to a gene: 19. Germline V lookup: CDR1 MDHEN, CDR2 SYDVKM. The CDR3 DNA follows: TGTGCCAGCAGCGCACGCCTAGCGGGCGGCTTTAGGGTCTACGAGCAGTACTTC. Protein product: CASSARLAGGFRVYEQYF.

The chain combines TRBV28 with TRBJ2-3; D call uncertain. V was shortened by 7 bases and J by 3 bases, with 14 bases between the two germline ends. CDR3 length: 14 residues. Germline V gene data show CDR1 as MDHEN and CDR2 as SYDVKM. The CDR3 sequence: CASTSYPGTDTQYF. The CDR3 DNA is TGTGCCAGCACCAGTTATCCCGGTACAGATACGCAGTATTTT.

V is TRBV4-1 and J is TRBJ2-7; TRBD1 agrees at 7 bases. J gave up 2 bases and V 2 bases, and 12 bases lay outside the gene matches. The CDR3 runs to 17 residues. Germline loops: CDR1 MGHRA, CDR2 YSYEKL. This CDR3 is CASSQYDAGTVTYEQYF. CDR3 bases: TGCGCCAGCAGCCAATACGACGCCGGGACAGTCACCTACGAGCAGTACTTC.

The chain carries TRBV27 and TRBJ1-5; no definite D call. The CDR3 contains 15 residues. Germline V gene data show CDR1 as MNHEY and CDR2 as SMNVEV (reference sequence). V lost 1 base to trimming and J lost 0 bases, with 7 bases between them. The CDR3: CASSLWRDSNQPQHF. In DNA, the CDR3 is TGTGCCAGCAGTTTATGGAGAGATAGCAATCAGCCCCAGCATTTT.

The CDR3: CASSIEGTRTETQYF. CDR3 DNA: TGTGCCAGTAGTATAGAGGGGACGCGAACGGAGACCCAGTACTTC. The V and J genes are TRBV19 and TRBJ2-5; D is possibly TRBD1 or TRBD2 (5 bases each). The CDR3 loop spans 15 amino acids. The V end lost 0 bases, the J end lost 5 bases, and 13 bases lay between the germline ends. CDR1 and CDR2 (germline): LNHDA, SQIVND (reference sequence).

The chain combines TRBV13 with TRBJ1-5, with D hard to call. V lost 5 bases and J 1 base, leaving 15 bases between the germline ends. Germline assignment: CDR1 PRHDT and CDR2 FYEKMQ (reference sequence). The CDR3 is made up of 16 amino acids. CDR3 in DNA: TGTGCCAGCAGCCGGGGTGGGGAAGGGAGCAATCAGCCCCAGCATTTT. Its translation is CASSRGGEGSNQPQHF.

This chain uses TRBV4-3 with TRBJ2-7; D may be TRBD1 (6 bases). The CDR3 covers 16 residues. Per germline, CDR1 LGHNA and CDR2 YSLEER. The ends were cut back, 4 bases at V and 0 bases at J, with 16 bases in the middle. CDR3 residues: CASSPSPGHRSYEQYF. Here the CDR3 DNA reads TGCGCCAGCAGCCCAAGTCCGGGACATCGCTCCTACGAGCAGTACTTC.

The rearrangement uses TRBV28 and TRBJ2-1, with a weak D call TRBD1 (5 bases). CDR3 size: 19 residues. V lost 4 bases, J lost 0 bases, and 22 bases lay in between. Germline CDR1 reads MDHEN; CDR2 reads SYDVKM. The DNA of the CDR3 is TGTGCCAGCAGTTATAACGGGCAGGGCCGTCCCAGCTCCTACAATGAGCAGTTCTTC. Translation: CASSYNGQGRPSSYNEQFF.

This chain connects TRBV7-2 to TRBJ2-1, with D maybe TRBD2 (6 bases). The CDR3 is made up of 15 amino acids. The germline V and J ends were trimmed by 0 bases and 8 bases, with 14 bases remaining between them. CDR1 and CDR2 from the germline V gene are SGHTA and FQGNSA. CDR3 amino acids: CASSLAGRDGDEQFF. DNA of the CDR3: TGTGCCAGCAGCTTAGCAGGGCGGGATGGAGATGAGCAGTTCTTC.

As to this clone: A read error is possible here, since a much larger clone lies one base away. In the same sample, other DNA sequences code for this CDR3. The chain is built from TRBV30 and TRBJ2-1, with D unresolved. The CDR3 spans 12 residues. Per germline, CDR1 GTSNPN and CDR2 SVGIG (reference sequence). CDR3 DNA sequence: TGTGCCTGGAGGCTCGGTGGCAATGAGCAATTCTTC. Amino acids: CAWRLGGNEQFF. Looking up the rest from reference TRBV30 and TRBJ2-1 gives the full variable domain: SQTIHQWPATLVQPVGSPLSLECTVEGTSNPNLYWYRQAAGRGLQLLFYSVGIGQISSEVPQNLSASRPQDRQFILSSKKLLLSDSGFYLCAWRLGGNEQFFGPGTRLTVL.

The chain recombines TRBV2 with TRBJ2-1; no firm D call. This CDR3 region has 12 residues. Trimming took 4 bases from V and 3 from J, leaving 4 bases between them. Germline V gives CDR1 SNHLY, CDR2 FYNNEI. CDR3 protein: CASSAGYNEQFF. The DNA of the CDR3 is TGTGCCAGCAGTGCCGGCTACAATGAGCAGTTCTTC.

V and J are TRBV4-2 and TRBJ2-1; D remains unclear. The V gene's germline CDR1 is LGHNA and CDR2 YNFKEQ. V shed 3 bases and J shed 5 bases, with 14 bases lying between them. The CDR3 sequence is 15 residues long. In DNA form, the CDR3 reads TGTGCCAGCAGCCACTTGGACCGGGCCCACAATGAGCAGTTCTTC. This sequence encodes CASSHLDRAHNEQFF.

This chain uses TRBV20-1 with TRBJ1-1, with D unresolved. The CDR3 covers 10 residues. Germline V CDR1 and CDR2: DFQATT, SNEGSKA (reference sequence). V was cut by 6 bases and J by 10 bases, with 12 bases left in between. CDR3 region: CSAMYGRAFF. The DNA of the CDR3 is TGCAGTGCAATGTATGGTCGAGCTTTCTTT.

This chain links TRBV12-5 with TRBJ2-7; 7 nucleotides align to TRBD1. This CDR3 has 14 amino acids. With 3 bases clipped from V and 2 bases from J, the junction kept 4 bases outside the gene matches. CDR1 and CDR2 from the germline V gene are LGHNT and FRNRAP. The CDR3 nucleotides read TGTGCTAGTGGTTTCGGGGACAGCGCCTACGAGCAGTACTTC. This gives the protein CASGFGDSAYEQYF.

V usage is TRBV7-6 and J usage is TRBJ2-1; the match to TRBD2 covers 13 bases. Germline V lookup: CDR1 SGHVS, CDR2 FNYEAQ. The CDR3 consists of 16 residues. With 5 bases clipped from V and 11 bases from J, the junction kept 12 bases outside the gene matches. The CDR3, as DNA: TGTGCCAGCAGCATTACTAGCGGGAGGGCCGGGAATAAGCAGTTCTTC. The encoded protein is CASSITSGRAGNKQFF. The full variable domain, completed using reference TRBV7-6 and TRBJ2-1, is GAGVSQSPRYKVTKRGQDVALRCDPISGHVSLYWYRQALGQGPEFLTYFNYEAQQDKSGLPNDRFSAERPEGSISTLTIQRTEQRDSAMYRCASSITSGRAGNKQFFGPGTRLTVL.

A word on this clone: The junction departs from germline at one end; a sequencing error may be responsible. This chain uses TRBV11-2 with TRBJ2-1; tentatively, D is TRBD1 or TRBD2 (6 bases each). CDR1 is SGHAT and CDR2 is FQNNGV in the germline V gene. The CDR3 is 14 amino acids. DNA of the CDR3: TGTGCCAGCAGTTTCGGGGGCTCCAACAATGAGCAGTTCTTC. Protein sequence: CASSFGGSNNEQFF.

This clone came up a few times. The genes are TRBV7-8 and TRBJ1-4; 8 bases fit TRBD1. Per germline, CDR1 SGHVS and CDR2 FQNEAQ. CDR3 length equals 16 residues. Losses at the gene ends were 3 bases for V and 5 bases for J; bases not matched to a gene: 8. CDR3 nucleotide sequence: TGTGCCAGCAGCTTTTTCGGGGACAGGATAAATGAAAAACTGTTTTTT. Encoded protein: CASSFFGDRINEKLFF. Looking up the rest from reference TRBV7-8 and TRBJ1-4 gives the full variable domain: GAGVSQSPRYKVAKRGQDVALRCDPISGHVSLFWYQQALGQGPEFLTYFQNEAQLDKSGLPSDRFFAERPEGSVSTLKIQRTQQEDSAVYLCASSFFGDRINEKLFFGSGTQLSVL.